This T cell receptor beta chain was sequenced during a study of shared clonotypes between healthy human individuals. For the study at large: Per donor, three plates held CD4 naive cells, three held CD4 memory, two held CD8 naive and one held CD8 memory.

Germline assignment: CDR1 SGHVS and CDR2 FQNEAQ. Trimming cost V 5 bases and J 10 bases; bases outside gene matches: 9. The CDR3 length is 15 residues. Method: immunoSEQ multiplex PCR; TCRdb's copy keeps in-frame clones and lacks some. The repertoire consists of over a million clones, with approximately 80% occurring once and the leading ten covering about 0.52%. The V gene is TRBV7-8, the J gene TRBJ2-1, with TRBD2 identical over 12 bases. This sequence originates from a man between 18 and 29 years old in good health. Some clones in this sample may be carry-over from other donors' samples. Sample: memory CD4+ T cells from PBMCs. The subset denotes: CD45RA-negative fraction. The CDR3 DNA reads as TGTGCCAGCAGCCCGCGGACTAGCGGGGAGGGGGAGCAGTTCTTC. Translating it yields CASSPRTSGEGEQFF.